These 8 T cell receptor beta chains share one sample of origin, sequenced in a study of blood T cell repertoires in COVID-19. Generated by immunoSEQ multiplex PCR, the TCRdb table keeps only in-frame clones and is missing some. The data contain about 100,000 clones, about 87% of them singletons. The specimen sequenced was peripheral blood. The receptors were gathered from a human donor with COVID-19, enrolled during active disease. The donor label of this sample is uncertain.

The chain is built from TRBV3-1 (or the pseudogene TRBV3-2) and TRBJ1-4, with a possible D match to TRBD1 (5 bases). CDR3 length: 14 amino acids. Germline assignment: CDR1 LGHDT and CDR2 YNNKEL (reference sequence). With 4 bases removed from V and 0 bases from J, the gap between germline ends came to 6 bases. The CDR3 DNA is TGTGCCAGCAGCCTGACAGCAACTAATGAAAAACTGTTTTTT. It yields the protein CASSLTATNEKLFF.

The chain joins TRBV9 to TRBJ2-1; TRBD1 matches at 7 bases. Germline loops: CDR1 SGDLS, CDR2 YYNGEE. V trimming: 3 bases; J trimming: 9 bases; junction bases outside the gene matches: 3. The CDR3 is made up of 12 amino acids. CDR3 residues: CASSAGQLEQFF. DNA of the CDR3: TGTGCCAGCAGCGCGGGACAGCTTGAGCAGTTCTTC. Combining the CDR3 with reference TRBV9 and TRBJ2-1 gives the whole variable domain DSGVTQTPKHLITATGQRVTLRCSPRSGDLSVYWYQQSLDQGLQFLIQYYNGEERAKGNILERFSAQQFPDLHSELNLSSLELGDSALYFCASSAGQLEQFFGPGTRLTVL.

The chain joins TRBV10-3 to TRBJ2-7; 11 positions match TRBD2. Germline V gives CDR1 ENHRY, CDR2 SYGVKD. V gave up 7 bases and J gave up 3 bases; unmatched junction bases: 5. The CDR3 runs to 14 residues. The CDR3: CAIKLAGGSYEQYF. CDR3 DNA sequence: TGTGCCATCAAGCTAGCGGGGGGAAGCTACGAGCAGTACTTC.

CDR3 nucleotides: TGTGCCAGCAGCCTTAATATTGTCTACAATGAGCAGTTCTTC. It encodes CASSLNIVYNEQFF. The chain has TRBV13 and TRBJ2-1; no reliable D call. Germline values: CDR1 PRHDT, CDR2 FYEKMQ (reference sequence). Between the trimmed V and J ends, which lost 5 bases and 3 bases, there was a span of 11 bases. This CDR3 is built from 14 residues. Full variable domain (remainder filled in from reference TRBV13 and TRBJ2-1): AAGVIQSPRHLIKEKRETATLKCYPIPRHDTVYWYQQGPGQDPQFLISFYEKMQSDKGSIPDRFSAQQFSDYHSELNMSSLELGDSALYFCASSLNIVYNEQFFGPGTRLTVL.

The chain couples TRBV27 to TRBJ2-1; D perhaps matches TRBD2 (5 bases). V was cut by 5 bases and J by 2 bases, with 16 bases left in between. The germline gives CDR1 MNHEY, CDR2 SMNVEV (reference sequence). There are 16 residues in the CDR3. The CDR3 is CASSPPAGVPYNEQFF. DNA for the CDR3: TGTGCCAGCAGTCCTCCCGCCGGGGTCCCCTACAATGAGCAGTTCTTC.

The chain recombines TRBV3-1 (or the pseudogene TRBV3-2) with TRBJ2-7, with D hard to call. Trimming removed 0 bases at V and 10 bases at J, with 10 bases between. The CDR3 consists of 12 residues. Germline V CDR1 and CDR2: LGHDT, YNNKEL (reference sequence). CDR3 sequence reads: CASSQEGRIQYF. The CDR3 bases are TGTGCCAGCAGCCAAGAGGGCAGGATACAGTACTTC.

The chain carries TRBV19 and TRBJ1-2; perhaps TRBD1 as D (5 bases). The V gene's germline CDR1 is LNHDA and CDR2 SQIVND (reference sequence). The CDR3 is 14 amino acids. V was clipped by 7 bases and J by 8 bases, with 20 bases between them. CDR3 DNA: TGTGCCAGTACAGTCGACAGAGACCGGGAGGGCTACACCTTC. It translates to CASTVDRDREGYTF.

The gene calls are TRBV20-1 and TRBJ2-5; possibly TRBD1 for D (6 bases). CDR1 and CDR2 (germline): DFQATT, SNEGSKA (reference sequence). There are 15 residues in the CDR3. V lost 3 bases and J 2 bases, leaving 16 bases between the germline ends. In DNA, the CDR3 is TGCAGTGCTAGTGGGTTAGGCAGGGGACAAGAGACCCAGTACTTC. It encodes CSASGLGRGQETQYF.